This T cell receptor beta chain was identified during a study of cytomegalovirus exposure and HLA in healthy donors. Study-wide results and caveats: TCR beta chains associated with HLA were, in a later analysis, more clonally expanded than equally common others.

Note on this clone: Its target is unknown.

Primers for the PCR totalled 60 Vbeta and 13 Jbeta. Clones were read by immunoSEQ multiplex PCR, and TCRdb kept only the in-frame ones, dropping some. The sample has about 180,000 clones, less than 80% seen once. The specimen was PBMCs. The receptor was isolated from a man younger than 30 in good health and CMV-seronegative.

The CDR3 sequence is CASSLSQGADTQYF. CDR3 coding DNA: TGTGCCAGCAGCTTGTCCCAGGGTGCAGATACGCAGTATTTT. The J gene is TRBJ2-3, the V gene TRBV5-5; tentative D call: TRBD1 (5 bases). This CDR3 spans 14 amino acids. Germline lookup yields CDR1 SGHKS and CDR2 YYEKEE (reference sequence). The V end was cut by 1 base, the J end by 4 bases, with 10 bases between.